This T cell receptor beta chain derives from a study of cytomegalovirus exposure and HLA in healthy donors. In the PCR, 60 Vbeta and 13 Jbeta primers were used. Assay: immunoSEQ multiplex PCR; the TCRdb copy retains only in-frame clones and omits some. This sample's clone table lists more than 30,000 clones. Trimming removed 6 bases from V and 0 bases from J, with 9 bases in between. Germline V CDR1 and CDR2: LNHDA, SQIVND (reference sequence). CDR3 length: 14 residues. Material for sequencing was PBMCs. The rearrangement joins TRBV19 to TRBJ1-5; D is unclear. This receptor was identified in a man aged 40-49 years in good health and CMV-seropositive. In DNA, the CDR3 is TGTGCCAGTAGGGGCGACTATAGCAATCAGCCCCAGCATTTT. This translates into CASRGDYSNQPQHF.